This TCR beta chain was observed in a study of human T cells and chemical hapten exposure. Study overall: 0.01% DPC was applied to the upper back in patch tests, which were read at 6 days. Study-level results: TCRs above 1 in 1000 frequency did not change with DPC sensitization.

The CDR3 runs 15 residues. Deletions cut 5 bases from V and 0 bases from J, with 15 bases between. CDR1 and CDR2 (germline): SQVTM, ANQGSEA. Unique molecular identifiers were attached to individual cDNA molecules during library preparation. TCRdb analysed the RACE reads with MiXCR anew, one entry per CDR3 protein. The profile covers about 180,000 distinct CDR3 sequences, with around 30% appearing a single time and 2.9% taken by the ten largest. Sample time point: pre-sensitization, week 0. Indicated treatment: therapeutic diphenylcyclopropenone sensitization with weekly scalp DPC. This clonotype was counted between two and nine times. Its antigen remains unknown.

The receptor comes from a woman in her 30s with alopecia areata. Some clones in this sample may be carry-over from other donors' samples. This chain uses TRBV29-1 with TRBJ2-3; D not certain. The specimen was whole blood, collected in connection with sensitization to the hapten diphenylcyclopropenone (DPC). CDR3 amino acids: CSVLSAQTSTDTQYF. In DNA, the CDR3 is TGCAGCGTTCTGTCGGCTCAAACTAGCACAGATACGCAGTATTTT.